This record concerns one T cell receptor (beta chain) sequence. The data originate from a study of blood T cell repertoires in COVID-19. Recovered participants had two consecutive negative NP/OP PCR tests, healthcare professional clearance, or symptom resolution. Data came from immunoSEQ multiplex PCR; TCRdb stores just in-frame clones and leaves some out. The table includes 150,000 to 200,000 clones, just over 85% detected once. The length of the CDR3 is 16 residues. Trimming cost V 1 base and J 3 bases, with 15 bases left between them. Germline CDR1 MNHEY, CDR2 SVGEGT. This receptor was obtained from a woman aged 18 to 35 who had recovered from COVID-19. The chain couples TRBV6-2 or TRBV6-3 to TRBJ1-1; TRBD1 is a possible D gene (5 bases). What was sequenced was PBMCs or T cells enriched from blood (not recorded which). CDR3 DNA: TGTGCCAGCAGTTACTTTTCGGGGGTGGGGTACACTGAAGCTTTCTTT. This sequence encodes CASSYFSGVGYTEAFF.